The present TCR beta chain was sequenced within a study of blood T cells in healthy people across ages. Comment on this clonotype: Antigen specificity is unknown.

The CDR3 has 14 amino acids. Trimming took 5 bases from V and 3 from J, leaving 14 bases between them. The germline gives CDR1 SGDLS, CDR2 YYNGEE. It was with a sample-barcoded 5' primer and a J-beta primer mix that a second PCR of about 6 to 12 cycles was run. Sequencing of every sample gave 2.5 million or more CDR3-containing paired-end reads. TCRdb processed the 5' RACE reads anew with MiXCR; each CDR3 protein has one entry. The table records around 850,000 distinct CDR3 sequences, about 34% of them present only once. Overall study findings and caveats: PBMC samples, being unsorted, prevented any conclusive comparison of naive and antigen-experienced cells. Both naive CD4+ cell counts and diversity were greater in long-lived donors than in aged donors.

Healthy Caucasian individuals from Russia aged 6 to 90 were enrolled as donors. Sequenced material: blood. The sequence came from a man between 18 and 35 years old in good health. The chain recombines TRBV9 with TRBJ1-1, with a tentative D call TRBD1 (5 bases). The CDR3 DNA is TGTGCCAGCAGAGGTGGGGTGGGGGACACTGAAGCTTTCTTT. The encoded protein is CASRGGVGDTEAFF. The whole variable domain, remainder taken from reference TRBV9 and TRBJ1-1, is DSGVTQTPKHLITATGQRVTLRCSPRSGDLSVYWYQQSLDQGLQFLIQYYNGEERAKGNILERFSAQQFPDLHSELNLSSLELGDSALYFCASRGGVGDTEAFFGQGTRLTVV.